These T cell receptor beta chains were read from a single sample in a study of CD4 T cells in relation to SARS-CoV-2 and coronaviruses. Their antigen targets remain unknown. Only in-frame clones appear in the TCRdb table, and some are missing; sequencing was by immunoSEQ multiplex PCR. The sample lists over 40,000 clones; around 82% were seen once. Sequenced input: naive CD4+ T cells from PBMCs, cultured in vitro. These receptors were obtained from an adult with COVID-19. Each CDR3 is given with its conserved first and last residue. Each record gives: clone size, D gene, V gene, J gene, CDR3 protein, CDR3 DNA. The D gene is left open where the match is weak. Only some rows state a clone size, as once, few, many or a class for expanded clones.

size: .; D: .; V: TRBV10-3; J: TRBJ2-2; CDR3: CAIRESAGELFF; DNA: TGTGCCATCAGAGAAAGCGCCGGGGAGCTGTTTTTT
size: .; D: .; V: TRBV10-3; J: TRBJ2-2; CDR3: CAISASSGELFF; DNA: TGTGCCATCAGTGCCTCATCCGGGGAGCTGTTTTTT
size: .; D: TRBD1; V: TRBV11-2; J: TRBJ1-6; CDR3: CASSGDRGFNSPLHF; DNA: TGTGCCAGCAGCGGGGACAGGGGGTTCAATTCACCCCTCCACTTT
size: .; D: .; V: TRBV5-1; J: TRBJ1-1; CDR3: CASRESENTEAFF; DNA: TGCGCCAGCAGGGAGTCAGAGAACACTGAAGCTTTCTTT
size: few; D: .; V: TRBV4-1; J: TRBJ1-5; CDR3: CASSQSLGGDQPQHF; DNA: TGCGCCAGCAGCCAAAGTTTGGGTGGGGATCAGCCCCAGCATTTT
size: .; D: TRBD1; V: TRBV18; J: TRBJ1-5; CDR3: CASSRDRGQPQHF; DNA: TGTGCCAGCTCACGGGACAGGGGTCAGCCCCAGCATTTT
size: .; D: .; V: TRBV6-5; J: TRBJ2-7; CDR3: CASSPAREQYF; DNA: TGTGCCAGCAGCCCCGCCCGCGAGCAGTACTTC
size: .; D: .; V: TRBV29-1; J: TRBJ1-1; CDR3: CSVEVQRNTEAFF; DNA: TGCAGCGTTGAAGTGCAGAGGAACACTGAAGCTTTCTTT
size: .; D: .; V: TRBV18; J: TRBJ1-2; CDR3: CASSPTRDRSNYGYTF; DNA: TGTGCCAGCTCACCCACCCGGGACCGTTCGAACTATGGCTACACCTTC
size: .; D: .; V: TRBV2; J: TRBJ2-1; CDR3: CASSALTTGSYNEQFF; DNA: TGTGCCAGCAGTGCGTTAACGACTGGTTCCTACAATGAGCAGTTCTTC
size: .; D: .; V: TRBV14; J: TRBJ2-3; CDR3: CASSQEGWTRPDTQYF; DNA: TGTGCCAGCAGCCAAGAAGGTTGGACAAGGCCAGATACGCAGTATTTT
size: .; D: TRBD2; V: TRBV9; J: TRBJ2-1; CDR3: CASSVGLADYNEQFF; DNA: TGTGCCAGCAGCGTAGGACTAGCGGATTACAATGAGCAGTTCTTC
size: .; D: TRBD1; V: TRBV25-1; J: TRBJ2-7; CDR3: CASSEFTGAYEQYF; DNA: TGTGCCAGCAGTGAATTTACAGGGGCCTACGAGCAGTACTTC
size: .; D: .; V: TRBV19; J: TRBJ2-1; CDR3: CASSIGAGRAGYYNEQFF; DNA: TGTGCCAGTAGTATCGGGGCGGGACGCGCGGGTTACTACAATGAGCAGTTCTTC
size: .; D: TRBD2; V: TRBV5-5; J: TRBJ2-5; CDR3: CASSLGLAVETQYF; DNA: TGTGCCAGCAGCTTAGGACTAGCGGTGGAGACCCAGTACTTC